The 23 T cell receptor beta chains listed next were all sequenced from one sample in a study of PD-1 blockade in classical Hodgkin lymphoma (TCRdb year 2020). Library generation was performed with the immunoSEQ multiplex PCR assay. The table was pulled from immuneACCESS by TCRdb, which kept in-frame rearrangements only. Such tables lose some clones; where checked, under half of the loss comes from unresolved V genes, and the rest has no known cause. This sample is represented by some 20,000 clones; over 75% of them were singletons. The top ten constitute about 22% of the sample. The time point label for this specimen denotes: cycle 4 day 1 (C4D1), after less than seven weeks of nivolumab. Relapse after autologous stem cell transplantation had occurred in all trial patients, and cohorts A, B and C were distinguished by prior brentuximab vedotin exposure. This sample comprised peripheral blood mononuclear cells (PBMCs), obtained before the fourth cycle of nivolumab. These receptors all come from a human donor with classical Hodgkin lymphoma.

J is TRBJ1-3 and V is TRBV11-3; D gene uncertain. Germline V gene data show CDR1 as SGHNT and CDR2 as YENEEA. Trimming left V 5 bases short and J 5 bases short, with 13 bases between. The CDR3 is 14 amino acids. CDR3 nucleotides: TGTGCCAGCAGCCTTAACACCGGTCGAAACACCATATATTTT. Protein product: CASSLNTGRNTIYF.

Only a few counts were recorded for this clone. The chain links TRBV27 to TRBJ2-7; 8 bases match TRBD1. CDR1 is MNHEY, CDR2 SMNVEV, per germline (reference sequence). The CDR3 sequence is 14 residues long. J was trimmed by 3 bases and V by 6 bases; bases with no gene match: 7. The chain's CDR3 is CASRQDRDNYEQYV. Written as DNA, the CDR3 is TGTGCCAGCAGACAGGACAGGGACAACTACGAGCAGTACGTC.

This chain links TRBV19 with TRBJ2-3; no clear D. The CDR3 runs 15 residues. Germline CDR1 is LNHDA and CDR2 is SQIVND (reference sequence). Deletions cut 3 bases from V and 10 bases from J, with 20 bases between. Written as DNA, the CDR3 is TGTGCCAGTAGTATCGAACACCTCAACCCAGGCCCGCAGTATTTT. Protein sequence: CASSIEHLNPGPQYF.

The J gene is TRBJ1-5, the V gene TRBV6-1, with D maybe TRBD1 (5 bases). Germline CDR1 and CDR2: MNHNS and SASEGT. The CDR3 consists of 15 residues. V was cut by 7 bases and J by 6 bases, with 19 bases left in between. The CDR3 is CASTDIWGGGQPQHF. CDR3 bases: TGTGCCAGCACGGATATCTGGGGGGGAGGTCAGCCCCAGCATTTT.

The genes are TRBV6-5 and TRBJ2-5; either TRBD1 or TRBD2 may supply D (5 bases each). Trimming took 1 base from V and 10 from J, leaving 7 bases between them. The CDR3 runs to 11 residues. Germline assignment: CDR1 MNHEY and CDR2 SVGAGI. The CDR3 region has the DNA TGTGCCAGCAGTTACTTGGGGGACCAGTACTTC. Protein sequence: CASSYLGDQYF.

V is TRBV6-5 and J is TRBJ1-2; D remains unclear. Germline V gene lookup returns CDR1 MNHEY and CDR2 SVGAGI. V was shortened by 4 bases and J by 2 bases, with 14 bases between the two germline ends. There are 15 residues in the CDR3. The CDR3 spells CASSSPRGENYGYTF. In DNA, the CDR3 is TGTGCCAGCAGTTCCCCCCGTGGAGAGAACTATGGCTACACCTTC.

This clone was seen more than once but under ten times. The chain uses TRBV6-5 and TRBJ2-3, with D possibly being TRBD1 or TRBD2 (5 bases each). The germline CDR1 and CDR2 sequences are MNHEY and SVGAGI. Trimming shortened V by 5 bases and J by 4 bases, and 16 bases separated the two germline ends. The CDR3 runs to 15 residues. The CDR3 is CASSRKPGRADTQYF. The CDR3 region has the DNA TGTGCCAGCAGTCGCAAGCCAGGGCGGGCAGATACGCAGTATTTT.

The table lists this clone with a few counts. The chain carries TRBV2 and TRBJ2-3, with 9 positions matching TRBD2. This CDR3 is 16 amino acids long. The germline V gene encodes CDR1 SNHLY and CDR2 FYNNEI. With V trimmed by 5 bases and J by 0 bases, 6 bases remained unmatched. This CDR3 is CASSMEAGGSTDTQYF. The CDR3 nucleotides are TGTGCCAGCAGTATGGAGGCGGGGGGGAGCACAGATACGCAGTATTTT.

V usage is TRBV11-3 and J usage is TRBJ2-2, with D unresolved. The CDR3 is 12 residues long. Germline CDR1 SGHNT, CDR2 YENEEA. Trimming removed 1 base at V and 4 bases at J, with 1 base between. The chain's CDR3 is CASSLATGELFF. In DNA, the CDR3 is TGTGCCAGCAGCTTAGCCACCGGGGAGCTGTTTTTT.

The chain has TRBV5-4 and TRBJ1-3; D gene uncertain. Trimming shortened V by 2 bases and J by 4 bases, and 4 bases separated the two germline ends. The length of the CDR3 is 12 residues. Germline V gene lookup returns CDR1 SGHNT and CDR2 YYREEE (reference sequence). CDR3 protein: CASSFTGNTIYF. The CDR3 bases are TGTGCCAGCAGCTTCACGGGAAACACCATATATTTT.

The CDR3 DNA sequence: TGTGCCAGCAGCCTGACCAAGGGGGACAGGGGAAATCAGCCCCAGCATTTT. This codes for CASSLTKGDRGNQPQHF. The chain carries TRBV7-9 and TRBJ1-5, with TRBD1 matching 10 bases. The CDR3 runs 17 residues. Germline CDR1 SEHNR, CDR2 FQNEAQ (reference sequence). The ends lost 5 bases at V and 4 bases at J; junction bases unmatched: 11.

The chain employs TRBV27 and TRBJ2-2; 9 positions agree with TRBD2. This CDR3 is built from 19 residues. J gave up 0 bases and V 1 base, and 9 bases lay outside the gene matches. From germline, CDR1 is MNHEY and CDR2 SMNVEV (reference sequence). CDR3 nucleotides: TGTGCCAGCAGTTTATTCGTGGCTAGCGGGGCCCCGAACACCGGGGAGCTGTTTTTT. Translation gives CASSLFVASGAPNTGELFF.

This chain uses TRBV10-1 with TRBJ2-5; D may be TRBD1 (6 bases). Germline V gene data show CDR1 as WNHNN and CDR2 as SYGVQD (reference sequence). The V and J ends lost 4 bases and 5 bases respectively, with 17 bases between them. CDR3 length equals 15 residues. The CDR3 spells CASSGTVEGYETQYF. For the CDR3, the DNA is TGCGCCAGCAGTGGGACAGTTGAGGGGTATGAGACCCAGTACTTC.

Concerning this clone itself: The sample contains more than one DNA sequence encoding this CDR3. The CDR3 spells CASSQDRVTDTQYF. The CDR3 DNA sequence: TGCGCCAGCAGCCAAGATAGGGTCACAGATACGCAGTATTTT. The V call is TRBV4-3, the J call TRBJ2-3; D call uncertain. The CDR3 has 14 amino acids. The germline CDR1 and CDR2 sequences are LGHNA and YSLEER. Trimming shortened V by 0 bases and J by 2 bases, and 6 bases separated the two germline ends.

This chain links TRBV21-1 with TRBJ1-6. TRBV21-1 is recorded as a pseudogene. The CDR3 length is 15 residues. The CDR3 loop reads CASSKRKSFRSPLHF. CDR3 in DNA: TGTGCCAGCAGCAAACGGAAGAGCTTCCGTTCACCCCTCCACTTT.

Note on this clone: Relative to the germline gene, one junction end is altered; a read error may explain this. The chain links TRBV14 to TRBJ1-2; 12 nucleotides agree with TRBD1. The CDR3 runs 15 residues. CDR1 and CDR2 from the germline V gene are SGHDN and FVKESK. CDR3 in DNA: TGTGCCAGCAGCCAATTCATCTCCGGGACAGGGGGCTGCACCTTC. Translation: CASSQFISGTGGCTF.

The J gene is TRBJ1-1, the V gene TRBV2; D not certain. Per germline, CDR1 SNHLY and CDR2 FYNNEI. The CDR3 totals 14 residues. The V gene lost 7 bases and the J gene lost 2 bases, with 14 bases spanning the gap. CDR3 DNA sequence: TGTGCCAGCAAGATAACAGATCAAAACACTGAAGCTTTCTTT. This codes for CASKITDQNTEAFF.

This clone was recorded a few times. The chain recombines TRBV6-5 with TRBJ1-1; D not certain. CDR1 MNHEY and CDR2 SVGAGI come from the germline V gene. V was cut by 6 bases and J by 13 bases, with 18 bases left in between. The CDR3 covers 12 residues. CDR3 bases: TGTGCCAGCAGGGAGGGAAGGCCGGAATGTTTCTTT. Amino acid sequence: CASREGRPECFF.

The gene calls are TRBV6-6 and TRBJ2-1; D uncertain. The germline CDR1 and CDR2 sequences are MNHNY and SVGAGI (reference sequence). The V gene lost 0 bases and the J gene lost 5 bases, with 8 bases spanning the gap. The CDR3 consists of 14 residues. CDR3 coding DNA: TGTGCCAGCAGTTACTCGAGAGAAAACAATGAGCAGTTCTTC. Translating it yields CASSYSRENNEQFF.

V and J are TRBV6-6 and TRBJ1-6; D possibly corresponds to TRBD1 (5 bases). Germline CDR1 is MNHNY and CDR2 is SVGAGI (reference sequence). The CDR3 extends over 15 amino acids. V shed 0 bases and J shed 7 bases, with 10 bases lying between them. The CDR3 bases are TGTGCCAGCAGTTACTCGAGAGGGACCAATTCACCCCTCCACTTT. It yields the protein CASSYSRGTNSPLHF.

This sequence joins TRBV7-9 and TRBJ2-2; D gene unclear. The CDR3 extends over 15 amino acids. Between the trimmed V and J ends, which lost 4 bases and 3 bases, there was a span of 12 bases. Germline CDR1 and CDR2: SEHNR and FQNEAQ (reference sequence). CDR3 amino acids: CASSSPFRDTGELFF. CDR3 in DNA: TGTGCCAGCAGCTCCCCCTTCCGGGACACCGGGGAGCTGTTTTTT. Looking up the rest from reference TRBV7-9 and TRBJ2-2 gives the full variable domain: DTGVSQNPRHKITKRGQNVTFRCDPISEHNRLYWYRQTLGQGPEFLTYFQNEAQLEKSRLLSDRFSAERPKGSFSTLEIQRTEQGDSAMYLCASSSPFRDTGELFFGEGSRLTVL.

This clone was seen more than once but under ten times. The chain has TRBV11-3 and TRBJ2-2, with 7 bases identical to TRBD1. This CDR3 is built from 15 residues. Germline trimming cut 5 bases from V and 0 bases from J; bases unmatched to any gene: 3. The V gene's germline CDR1 is SGHNT and CDR2 YENEEA. CDR3 bases: TGTGCCAGCAGCAAGGGGACAGCGAACACCGGGGAGCTGTTTTTT. Translating it yields CASSKGTANTGELFF.

This clone is a singleton in its sample. Other nucleotide sequences in the sample specify the same CDR3. The genes are TRBV7-8 and TRBJ2-2, with TRBD1 as a possible D gene (6 bases). Germline V gene data show CDR1 as SGHVS and CDR2 as FQNEAQ. V was shortened by 2 bases and J by 2 bases, with 12 bases between the two germline ends. The CDR3 loop spans 16 amino acids. This chain's CDR3 is CASSLSSRGNTGELFF. CDR3 bases: TGTGCCAGCAGCTTAAGCAGCAGGGGAAACACCGGGGAGCTGTTTTTT.